These T cell receptor beta chains were read from a single sample in a study of shared clonotypes between healthy human individuals. The assay was immunoSEQ multiplex PCR, and TCRdb's table has in-frame clones only and misses some. The sample records over 2 million clones, roughly 92% being singletons. The material sequenced was naive CD4+ T cells from PBMCs. These receptors were taken from a young man in good health. Some clones in this sample may be carry-over from other donors' samples. Each CDR3 is given with its conserved first and last residue. A D gene is named only where the DNA matches it firmly. Size tells how often a clone was seen (once, few, many) or the class of an expanded clone, and some rows leave it out.

d_call	v_call	clone_size	j_call	cdr3_nt	cdr3_aa
NA	TRBV28	NA	TRBJ1-3	TGTGCCAGCAGTTTACCCCAGGGCGTAGGAAACACCATATATTTT	CASSLPQGVGNTIYF
NA	TRBV27	NA	TRBJ2-7	TGTGCCAGCAGTGGGAGGCGAGCGGTTGGTTACGAGCAGTACTTC	CASSGRRAVGYEQYF
NA	TRBV5-1	NA	TRBJ2-2	TGCGCCAGCAGCCCTTCGTGGGGGGCCGGGGAGCTGTTTTTT	CASSPSWGAGELFF
NA	TRBV29-1	NA	TRBJ1-4	TGCAGCGTTGAGGTCACGAGAATACAAGGCAACCGGGGGCTCCGTGTCGCAAAACTGTTTTTT	CSVEVTRIQGNRGLRVAKLFF
TRBD1	TRBV10-3	NA	TRBJ2-6	TGTGCCATCAGTGCCACAGGGGCTGGGGCCAACGTCCTGACTTTC	CAISATGAGANVLTF
TRBD1	TRBV28	NA	TRBJ1-4	TGTGCCACCTGGGACAGGGGGCGAGCTACCCAGAAAGGGCTGTTTTTT	CATWDRGRATQKGLFF
NA	TRBV5-1	once	TRBJ2-1	TGCGCCAGCAGCTTGGTCCGCGGGACTTACAATGAGCAGTTCTTC	CASSLVRGTYNEQFF
NA	TRBV2	NA	TRBJ1-5	TGTGCCAGCAGTGAAATTGCCAGAAGCAATCAGCCCCAGCATTTT	CASSEIARSNQPQHF
NA	TRBV18	NA	TRBJ2-2	TGTGCCAGCTCACCGCTGGGGGGATCGAACACCGGGGAGCTGTTTTTT	CASSPLGGSNTGELFF
NA	TRBV6-1	NA	TRBJ1-1	TGTGCCAGCAGCGACAACAGGGAGGCTGAAGCTTTCTTT	CASSDNREAEAFF
TRBD2	TRBV5-1	NA	TRBJ2-3	TGCGCCAGCAGCTTACTTCCTCTAGCGGGAGGCACAGATACGCAGTATTTT	CASSLLPLAGGTDTQYF
NA	TRBV2	NA	TRBJ2-5	TGTGCCAGCAGTGAACCGACCCGGGGGACCCAGTACTTC	CASSEPTRGTQYF
TRBD1	TRBV5-4	few	TRBJ1-2	TGTGCCAGCAAGATACCGGGACAGAACTATGGCTACACCTTC	CASKIPGQNYGYTF
NA	TRBV5-1	NA	TRBJ1-2	TGCGCCAGCAGCCTTAACACTGCAGCTAACTATGGCTACACCTTC	CASSLNTAANYGYTF
NA	TRBV5-4	NA	TRBJ2-7	TGTGCCAGCAGCTTCGCCCAGACAGCGTCAAGTATCTCCTACGAGCAGTACTTC	CASSFAQTASSISYEQYF
TRBD2	TRBV18	NA	TRBJ2-7	TGTGCCAGCCACAAGCGGGAGAGGTCCTACGAGCAGTACTTC	CASHKRERSYEQYF
NA	TRBV28	NA	TRBJ2-1	TGTGCCAGCAGTTTGTCCCTACTTTCCTACAATGAGCAGTTCTTC	CASSLSLLSYNEQFF
TRBD2	TRBV4-3	NA	TRBJ2-7	TGCGCCAGCAGCCGCCGGGTGGTGGGCGGGAGCGCCTACGAGCAGTACTTC	CASSRRVVGGSAYEQYF
NA	TRBV11-3	once	TRBJ2-2	TGTGCCAGCAGCTTAGATTCCGGCAGGGTCGAAACCGGGGAGCTGTTTTTT	CASSLDSGRVETGELFF
NA	TRBV28	NA	TRBJ1-2	TGTGCCAGCAGTTTAGGGGGCCCTAACTATGGCTACACCTTC	CASSLGGPNYGYTF
TRBD2	TRBV7-3	NA	TRBJ2-1	TGTGCCAGCAGCTCTCTAGCGGGAGGGGCCTACAATGAGCAGTTCTTC	CASSSLAGGAYNEQFF
NA	TRBV28	NA	TRBJ1-2	TGTGCCAGCAGTTTGGTTGGGGGTGGCTATGGCTACACCTTC	CASSLVGGGYGYTF
NA	TRBV5-1	NA	TRBJ2-5	TGCGCCAGCAGCTTGGTTGATCCAGAGACCCAGTACTTC	CASSLVDPETQYF
NA	TRBV19	NA	TRBJ2-7	TGTGCCAGTAGTAGGTTAAGAGGGGGCGAGCAGTACTTC	CASSRLRGGEQYF
TRBD1	TRBV5-6	NA	TRBJ2-3	TGTGCCAGCAGCTTGGCCGGGGGACAGGGCACAGATACGCAGTATTTT	CASSLAGGQGTDTQYF
NA	TRBV7-9	NA	TRBJ2-7	TGTGCCAGCAGCTTATTGGGCGTTTCCTACGAGCAGTACTTC	CASSLLGVSYEQYF
NA	TRBV30	NA	TRBJ2-7	TGTGCCTGGAGCCCCGGACTGCCGTTAAAGCAGTACTTC	CAWSPGLPLKQYF
TRBD2	TRBV10-3	NA	TRBJ2-2	TGTGCCATCAGTGATTCGGGACTAGCTGACACCGGGGAGCTGTTTTTT	CAISDSGLADTGELFF
NA	TRBV28	NA	TRBJ2-7	TGTGCCAGCAGCTTTTACAACGAGCAGTACTTC	CASSFYNEQYF
TRBD2	TRBV9	NA	TRBJ2-1	TGTGCCAGCAGCGTAGGGGGGACTAGCGGGGACAATGAGCAGTTCTTC	CASSVGGTSGDNEQFF
NA	TRBV14	NA	TRBJ2-7	TGTGCCAGCAGCCATGAACTCGGGTGGCGTCAGTCCTACGAGCAGTACTTC	CASSHELGWRQSYEQYF
TRBD1	TRBV5-1	NA	TRBJ2-7	TGCGCCAGCAGCCGCGGACAGGTGATGCCATCCTACGAGCAGTACTTC	CASSRGQVMPSYEQYF
TRBD1	TRBV28	NA	TRBJ2-7	TGTGCCAGCAGGGCCCGGGACAGGGGGCCTCGTAACCCGTACGAGCAGTACTTC	CASRARDRGPRNPYEQYF
NA	TRBV2	NA	TRBJ1-4	TGTGCCAGCAGTGAAGCGTTACAGGGTAGAGGTGAAAAACTGTTTTTT	CASSEALQGRGEKLFF
NA	TRBV7-2	NA	TRBJ1-2	TGTGCCAGCAGCCCCCGGGGACCGAACTATGGCTACACCTTC	CASSPRGPNYGYTF
NA	TRBV9	NA	TRBJ1-5	TGTGCCAGCAGCCTCTTGGGGGATAGCAATCAGCCCCAGCATTTT	CASSLLGDSNQPQHF
NA	TRBV7-3	NA	TRBJ2-7	TGTGCCAGCAGCTTGGGGCCGAAGATCTACGAGCAGTACTTC	CASSLGPKIYEQYF
TRBD1	TRBV6-6	NA	TRBJ1-5	TGTGCCAGCAGACCTCCGGGACAGGGAGAACAGCCCCAGCATTTT	CASRPPGQGEQPQHF
NA	TRBV10-3	NA	TRBJ2-7	TGTGCCATCAGTGAATCCGGGGCGGTGCAGTACTTC	CAISESGAVQYF
NA	TRBV4-2	NA	TRBJ2-3	TGTGCCAGCAGCCAAGTGAGGGATACGCAGTATTTT	CASSQVRDTQYF
NA	TRBV7-2	NA	TRBJ2-1	TGTGCCAGCAGCTCTACAGGAAACGCCTACAATGAGCAGTTCTTC	CASSSTGNAYNEQFF
TRBD1	TRBV7-2	once	TRBJ2-5	TGTGCCAGCAGCCTCCCCCAGGGGGCCGGGGTCGAGACCCAGTACTTC	CASSLPQGAGVETQYF
NA	TRBV5-1	NA	TRBJ2-3	TGCGCCAGCGCCGGGACTGAAGGAGATACGCAGTATTTT	CASAGTEGDTQYF
TRBD1	TRBV28	NA	TRBJ2-5	TGTGCCATACAGACAGGGTTGGAGACCCAGTACTTC	CAIQTGLETQYF
TRBD1	TRBV7-9	NA	TRBJ2-5	TGTGCCAGCAGGGGACAGGGTGGAGAGACCCAGTACTTC	CASRGQGGETQYF
TRBD2	TRBV28	NA	TRBJ2-1	TGTGCCAGCAGCCCCCGCGGGAGGGCCCGGGATGAGCAGTTCTTC	CASSPRGRARDEQFF
NA	TRBV6-5	NA	TRBJ2-7	TGCGCCAGCAGCCTATCCCACTACCGCTACGAGCAGTACTTC	CASSLSHYRYEQYF
TRBD2	TRBV10-3	NA	TRBJ2-7	TGTGCCATCACGGGGGAGGGCACCACATACGAGCAGTACTTC	CAITGEGTTYEQYF
NA	TRBV7-5	NA	TRBJ2-3	TGTGTCAGAAGCTATCCGGGACACCTATCTAGCACAGATACGCAGTATTTT	CVRSYPGHLSSTDTQYF
NA	TRBV5-3	NA	TRBJ2-2	TGTGCCAGAAGCTTGGTGAGCAAGAACACCGGGGAGCTGTTTTTT	CARSLVSKNTGELFF
NA	TRBV21-1	NA	TRBJ2-1	TGTGCCAGCAGCAAAGAGAGGGTTTCATACAATGAGCAGTTCTTC	CASSKERVSYNEQFF
NA	TRBV2	NA	TRBJ2-7	TGTGCCAGCAGGCCTAGGGGTAGTTGGAGCTCCTACGAGCAGTACTTC	CASRPRGSWSSYEQYF
TRBD1	TRBV28	NA	TRBJ1-5	TGTGCCAGCAGTTTTTTGACAGGGGCACAAGTTGAGCCCCAGCATTTT	CASSFLTGAQVEPQHF